These 9 T cell receptor beta chains were sequenced from one sample in a study of identical twins. TCRdb recomputed calls from the 5' RACE reads with MiXCR, one row per CDR3 protein. The profile covers approximately 890,000 distinct CDR3 sequences, with about 12% appearing a single time and around 1.6% taken by the ten largest. Separately, the same data were catalogued under a study of yellow fever vaccine responses in identical twins.

The specimen sequenced was PBMCs. These receptors were collected from a woman under 30 in good health.

In the case of this clonotype: One junction end does not reproduce the germline sequence, and a read error may be involved. The CDR3 region has the DNA TGTGCCAGCAGTTCGGGCCTCAAGGCGCAATATTTT. This codes for CASSSGLKAQYF. The rearrangement uses TRBV5-4 and TRBJ2-3; no clear D gene. CDR1 is SGHNT, CDR2 YYREEE, per germline (reference sequence). The CDR3 extends over 12 amino acids.

The chain has TRBV14 and TRBJ1-6; no clear D gene. The CDR3 spans 17 residues. Trimming removed 0 bases at V and 6 bases at J, with 15 bases between. Germline V gene data show CDR1 as SGHDN and CDR2 as FVKESK. Here the CDR3 reads CASSQEDALRSNSPLHF. CDR3 bases: TGTGCCAGCAGCCAAGAGGACGCCCTCAGAAGTAATTCACCCCTCCACTTT.

This clonotype has more than one count but fewer than ten. The rearrangement links TRBV4-1 to TRBJ1-5; possible D gene TRBD1, 5 bases. V was cut by 0 bases and J by 4 bases, with 10 bases left in between. Looked up from germline, CDR1 is MGHRA and CDR2 is YSYEKL. This CDR3 contains 15 residues. The CDR3 coding sequence is TGCGCCAGCAGCCAAGACCGGGACCGAAATCAGCCCCAGCATTTT. This sequence encodes CASSQDRDRNQPQHF.

This clonotype has a handful of counts. V gene TRBV5-4 combines with J gene TRBJ2-3; 8 positions agree with TRBD1. The germline gives CDR1 SGHNT, CDR2 YYREEE (reference sequence). The CDR3 is 18 residues long. Losses at the gene ends were 0 bases for V and 2 bases for J; bases not matched to a gene: 11. CDR3 loop: CASSLVFSGQGSTDTQYF. CDR3 DNA sequence: TGTGCCAGCAGCTTGGTATTCTCTGGACAGGGATCCACAGATACGCAGTATTTT.

This clonotype was counted many times. The J gene is TRBJ1-5, the V gene TRBV24-1, with 8 bases lining up with TRBD1. Germline CDR1 and CDR2: KGHDR and SFDVKD. Unmatched junction bases numbered 5, after V lost 4 bases and J lost 4 bases. This CDR3 has 15 amino acids. The CDR3: CATSDRQGINQPQHF. CDR3 in DNA: TGTGCCACCAGTGACAGACAGGGGATAAATCAGCCCCAGCATTTT.

The chain links TRBV12-3 or TRBV12-4 to TRBJ2-3, with D uncertain. The CDR3 spans 13 residues. Trimming pared 5 bases from V and 2 bases from J, leaving 8 bases between. Here the CDR3 reads CASSALATDTQYF. DNA for the CDR3: TGTGCCAGCAGTGCGTTGGCCACAGATACGCAGTATTTT.

This sequence joins TRBV27 and TRBJ2-2; 8 nucleotides line up with TRBD1. The CDR3 has 15 amino acids. Trimming took 6 bases from V and 4 from J; bases not matched to a gene: 7. The germline V gene encodes CDR1 MNHEY and CDR2 SMNVEV (reference sequence). This CDR3 is CASRTQGAGTGELFF. CDR3 coding DNA: TGTGCCAGCAGAACCCAGGGGGCCGGCACCGGGGAGCTGTTTTTT.

This clonotype showed up just a few times. J is TRBJ1-1 and V is TRBV4-1, with TRBD1 identical over 9 bases. Germline CDR1 reads MGHRA; CDR2 reads YSYEKL. V shed 1 base, J shed 1 base, and the junction held 1 base outside the gene matches. The CDR3 consists of 15 residues. The DNA for the CDR3 is TGCGCCAGCAGCCAAGGGGACAGGGAGAACACTGAAGCTTTCTTT. As protein: CASSQGDRENTEAFF.

V and J are TRBV7-9 and TRBJ1-6, with TRBD1 matching 11 bases. There are 17 residues in the CDR3. The germline V gene has CDR1 SEHNR and CDR2 FQNEAQ (reference sequence). V shed 5 bases, J shed 7 bases, and the junction held 10 bases outside the gene matches. The CDR3 reads CASSTDRGRGYNSPLHF. DNA for the CDR3: TGTGCCAGCAGCACGGACAGGGGGCGAGGGTACAATTCACCCCTCCACTTT.